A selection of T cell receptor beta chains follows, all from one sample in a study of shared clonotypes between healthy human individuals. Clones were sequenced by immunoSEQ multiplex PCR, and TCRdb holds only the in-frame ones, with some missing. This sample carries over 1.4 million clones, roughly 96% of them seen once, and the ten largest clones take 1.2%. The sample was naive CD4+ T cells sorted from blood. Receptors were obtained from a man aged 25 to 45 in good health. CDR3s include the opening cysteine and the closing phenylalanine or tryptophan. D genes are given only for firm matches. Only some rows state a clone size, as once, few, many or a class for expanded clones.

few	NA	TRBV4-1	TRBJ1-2	CASSQGQGDGYTF	TGCGCCAGCAGCCAAGGGCAGGGAGACGGCTACACCTTC
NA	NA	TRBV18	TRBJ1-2	CASSPDRRYGYTF	TGTGCCAGCTCACCGGACAGACGATATGGCTACACCTTC
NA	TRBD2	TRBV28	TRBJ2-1	CASSFSPGGHNEQFF	TGTGCCAGCAGTTTTTCTCCGGGAGGACACAATGAGCAGTTCTTC
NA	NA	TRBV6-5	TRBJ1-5	CASAMWGSNQPQHF	TGTGCCAGCGCGATGTGGGGGTCCAATCAGCCCCAGCATTTT
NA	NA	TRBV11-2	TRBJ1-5	CASSHINQPQHF	TGTGCCAGCAGTCACATAAATCAGCCCCAGCATTTT
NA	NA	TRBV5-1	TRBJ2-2	CASTADKIRTELFF	TGCGCCAGCACGGCAGACAAAATTAGAACGGAGCTGTTTTTT
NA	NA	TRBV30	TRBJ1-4	CAWRRQSNEKLFF	TGTGCCTGGAGGCGCCAGAGTAATGAAAAACTGTTTTTT
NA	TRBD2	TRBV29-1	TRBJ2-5	CSGTSGRAQYF	TGCAGCGGCACTAGCGGGAGGGCCCAGTACTTC
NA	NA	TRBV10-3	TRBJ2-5	CAISVGKGETQYF	TGTGCCATCAGTGTGGGGAAAGGAGAGACCCAGTACTTC
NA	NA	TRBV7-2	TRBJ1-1	CATGGSPNTEAFF	TGTGCCACGGGCGGGTCGCCGAACACTGAAGCTTTCTTT
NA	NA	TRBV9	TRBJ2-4	CASGPEVAKNIQYF	TGTGCCAGCGGCCCCGAGGTGGCCAAAAACATTCAGTACTTC
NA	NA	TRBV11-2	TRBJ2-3	CASNYFSGSGLLDTQYF	TGTGCCAGCAACTACTTCTCGGGTAGCGGATTGCTTGATACGCAGTATTTT
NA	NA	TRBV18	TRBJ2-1	CASSPEGGRFYNEQFF	TGTGCCAGCTCACCAGAGGGCGGACGTTTCTACAATGAGCAGTTCTTC
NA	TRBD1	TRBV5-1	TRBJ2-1	CASARDSQNEQFF	TGCGCCAGCGCCCGGGACAGCCAAAATGAGCAGTTCTTC
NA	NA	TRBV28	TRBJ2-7	CASSGRGVLDEQYF	TGTGCCAGCAGCGGCAGGGGGGTGCTCGACGAGCAGTACTTC
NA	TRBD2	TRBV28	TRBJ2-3	CASSRLADTQYF	TGTGCCAGCAGTAGACTAGCGGATACGCAGTATTTT
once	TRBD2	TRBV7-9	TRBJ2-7	CASTNLAGGPHEQYF	TGTGCCAGCACCAACCTAGCGGGAGGGCCCCACGAGCAGTACTTC
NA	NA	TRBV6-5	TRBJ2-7	CASSYSGVSREQYF	TGTGCCAGCAGCTACTCTGGGGTCTCGAGGGAGCAGTACTTC
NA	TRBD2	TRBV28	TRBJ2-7	CASSGGGGGRRYEQYF	TGTGCCAGCAGTGGGGGTGGCGGGGGTAGGAGATACGAGCAGTACTTC
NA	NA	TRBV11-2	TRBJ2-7	CASSLRLAYEQYF	TGTGCCAGCAGCTTACGGCTAGCCTACGAGCAGTACTTC
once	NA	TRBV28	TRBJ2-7	CASISFAPHEQYF	TGTGCCAGCATTTCCTTCGCCCCCCACGAGCAGTACTTC
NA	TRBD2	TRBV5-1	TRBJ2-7	CASSPTSSDEQYF	TGCGCCAGCAGCCCGACTAGCAGCGACGAGCAGTACTTC
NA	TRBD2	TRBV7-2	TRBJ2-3	CASSKSPGLAGITDTQYF	TGTGCCAGCAGTAAGAGCCCGGGACTAGCGGGAATCACAGATACGCAGTATTTT
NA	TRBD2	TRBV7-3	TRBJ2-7	CASSLTSGRGRPTYEQYF	TGTGCCAGCAGCTTGACTAGCGGGAGGGGACGACCAACCTACGAGCAGTACTTC
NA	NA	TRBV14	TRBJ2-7	CASSQDLAYEQYF	TGTGCCAGCAGCCAAGATCTCGCGTACGAGCAGTACTTC
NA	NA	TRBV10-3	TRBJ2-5	CAISESSQRETQYF	TGTGCCATCAGTGAGTCGTCCCAGCGAGAGACCCAGTACTTC
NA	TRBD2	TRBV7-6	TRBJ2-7	CASSSGLAGFMYEQYF	TGTGCCAGCAGCTCGGGACTAGCGGGATTTATGTACGAGCAGTACTTC
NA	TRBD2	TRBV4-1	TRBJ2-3	CATGVPSGNPDTQYF	TGCGCGACTGGGGTTCCTAGCGGGAATCCAGATACGCAGTATTTT
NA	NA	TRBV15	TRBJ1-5	CATSRRVGSGSNQPQHF	TGTGCCACCAGCAGACGGGTAGGCTCGGGGTCCAATCAGCCCCAGCATTTT
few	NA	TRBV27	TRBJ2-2	CASATGAGELFF	TGTGCCAGCGCCACGGGGGCCGGGGAGCTGTTTTTT
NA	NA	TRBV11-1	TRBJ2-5	CASSSVWGRRETQYF	TGTGCCAGCAGCTCGGTGTGGGGGCGTCGTGAGACCCAGTACTTC
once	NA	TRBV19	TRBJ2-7	CASKSDSYSYEQYF	TGTGCCAGTAAGTCGGACTCCTACTCCTACGAGCAGTACTTC
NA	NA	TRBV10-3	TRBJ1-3	CAISEGQRTTSTPGNTIYF	TGTGCCATCAGTGAGGGTCAGAGAACGACTTCAACCCCTGGAAACACCATATATTTT
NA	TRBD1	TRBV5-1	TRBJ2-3	CASSSGTVHTDTQYF	TGCGCCAGCAGCTCCGGGACAGTCCACACAGATACGCAGTATTTT
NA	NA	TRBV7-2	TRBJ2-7	CASSSTRGTETYEQYF	TGTGCCAGCAGCTCAACCCGGGGTACTGAAACCTACGAGCAGTACTTC
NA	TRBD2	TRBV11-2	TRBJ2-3	CASSRDYGTDTQYF	TGTGCCAGCAGCCGGGACTATGGCACAGATACGCAGTATTTT
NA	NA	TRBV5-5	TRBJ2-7	CASSLGQASYEQYF	TGTGCCAGCAGCTTGGGACAGGCTTCCTACGAGCAGTACTTC
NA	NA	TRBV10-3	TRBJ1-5	CAISPGPGQPQHF	TGTGCCATCAGCCCGGGTCCGGGGCAGCCCCAGCATTTT
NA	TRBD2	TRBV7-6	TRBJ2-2	CASSLATGLAGGGNTGELFF	TGTGCCAGCAGCTTAGCGACGGGACTAGCGGGAGGAGGGAACACCGGGGAGCTGTTTTTT
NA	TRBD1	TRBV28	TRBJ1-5	CASSLGQGAGLGNQPQHF	TGTGCCAGCAGTTTGGGGCAGGGGGCCGGTCTCGGCAATCAGCCCCAGCATTTT
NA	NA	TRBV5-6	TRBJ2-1	CASSPDRWRTYNEQFF	TGTGCCAGCAGTCCTGATCGGTGGCGTACATACAATGAGCAGTTCTTC
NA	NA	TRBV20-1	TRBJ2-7	CSVLTYEQYF	TGCAGTGTGTTGACTTACGAGCAGTACTTC